One T cell receptor beta chain is described in this entry. The antigen remains undetermined. The sample belongs to a study of cytomegalovirus exposure and HLA in healthy donors. Findings and limits, study-wide: A later examination showed that TCR association rates differed by HLA locus, with DRB1 most and HLA-C fewest. Around 160 TCR beta chains were listed as cytomegalovirus-associated. Solely CMV serostatus was available to characterize immune exposure.

Primers included in the PCR were 60 Vbeta and 13 Jbeta primers. Clones were read by immunoSEQ multiplex PCR, and TCRdb kept only the in-frame ones, dropping some. The data hold 150,000 to 200,000 clones, with 70% to 80% observed a single time. Germline V gives CDR1 SGHRS, CDR2 YFSETQ. Unmatched junction bases numbered 7, after V lost 6 bases and J lost 7 bases. This CDR3 is built from 14 residues. This sequence was found in a woman between 45 and 65 years old in good health and CMV-seronegative. V is TRBV5-1 and J is TRBJ2-1, with 10 positions matching TRBD2. Sequenced input: PBMCs. This CDR3 is CASNGLADWNEQFF. The CDR3 DNA is TGCGCCAGCAACGGACTAGCGGACTGGAATGAGCAGTTCTTC. The full variable domain, rest sourced from reference TRBV5-1 and TRBJ2-1, is KAGVTQTPRYLIKTRGQQVTLSCSPISGHRSVSWYQQTPGQGLQFLFEYFSETQRNKGNFPGRFSGRQFSNSRSEMNVSTLELGDSALYLCASNGLADWNEQFFGPGTRLTVL.